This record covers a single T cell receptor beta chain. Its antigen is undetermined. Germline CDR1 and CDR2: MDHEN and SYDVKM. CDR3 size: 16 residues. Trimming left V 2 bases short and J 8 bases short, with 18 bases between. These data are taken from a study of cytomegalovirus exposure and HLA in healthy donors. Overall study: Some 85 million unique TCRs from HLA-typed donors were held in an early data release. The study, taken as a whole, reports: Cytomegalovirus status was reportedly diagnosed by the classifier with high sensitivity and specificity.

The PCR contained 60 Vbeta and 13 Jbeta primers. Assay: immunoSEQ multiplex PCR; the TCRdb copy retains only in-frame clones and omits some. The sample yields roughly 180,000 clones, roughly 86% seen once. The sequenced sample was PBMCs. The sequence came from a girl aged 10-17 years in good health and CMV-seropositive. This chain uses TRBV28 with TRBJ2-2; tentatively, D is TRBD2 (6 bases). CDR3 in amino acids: CASSLVSRGARGELFF. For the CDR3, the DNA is TGTGCCAGCAGTTTAGTATCGCGGGGAGCGAGGGGGGAGCTGTTTTTT.